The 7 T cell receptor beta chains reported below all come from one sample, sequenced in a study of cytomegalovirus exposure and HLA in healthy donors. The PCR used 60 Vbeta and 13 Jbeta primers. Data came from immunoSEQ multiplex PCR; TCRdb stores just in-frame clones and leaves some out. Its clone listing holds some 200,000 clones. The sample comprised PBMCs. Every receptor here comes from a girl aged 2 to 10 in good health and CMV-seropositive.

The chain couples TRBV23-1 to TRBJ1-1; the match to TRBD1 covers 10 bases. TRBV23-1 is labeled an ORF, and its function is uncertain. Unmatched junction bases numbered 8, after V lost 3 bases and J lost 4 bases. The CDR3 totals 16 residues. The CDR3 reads CASSHGTGDLATEAFF. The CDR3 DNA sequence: TGCGCCAGCAGTCACGGGACAGGGGATCTAGCCACTGAAGCTTTCTTT.

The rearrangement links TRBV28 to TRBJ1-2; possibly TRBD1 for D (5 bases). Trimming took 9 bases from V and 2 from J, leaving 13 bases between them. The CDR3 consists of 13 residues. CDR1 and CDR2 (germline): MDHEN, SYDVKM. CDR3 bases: TGTGCCAGTTGGGGCCTGGGCAACTATGGCTACACCTTC. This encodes CASWGLGNYGYTF.

The CDR3 reads CASRGQDYSYGYTF. The CDR3 DNA sequence: TGTGCCAGTAGAGGACAGGATTATTCCTATGGCTACACCTTC. The gene calls are TRBV19 and TRBJ1-2; 7 nucleotides match TRBD1. Germline assignment: CDR1 LNHDA and CDR2 SQIVND (reference sequence). Germline trimming cut 6 bases from V and 4 bases from J; bases unmatched to any gene: 8. The CDR3 has 14 amino acids.

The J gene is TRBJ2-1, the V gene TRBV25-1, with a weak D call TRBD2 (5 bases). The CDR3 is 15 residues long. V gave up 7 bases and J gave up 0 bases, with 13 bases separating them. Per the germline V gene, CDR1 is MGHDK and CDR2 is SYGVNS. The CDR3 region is CASIDSGDSYNEQFF. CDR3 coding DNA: TGTGCCAGCATCGACTCCGGGGACTCCTACAATGAGCAGTTCTTC.

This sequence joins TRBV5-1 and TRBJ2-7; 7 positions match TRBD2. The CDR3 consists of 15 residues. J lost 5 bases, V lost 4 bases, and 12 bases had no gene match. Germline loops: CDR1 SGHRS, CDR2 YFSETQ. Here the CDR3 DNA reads TGCGCCAGCAGCCCCGCCGGCGGGAGCCCCCACGAGCAGTACTTC. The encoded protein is CASSPAGGSPHEQYF.

CDR3 in amino acids: CASSLAANLRETQYF. CDR3 sequence (DNA): TGTGCCAGCAGTTTGGCGGCTAATCTCCGTGAGACCCAGTACTTC. This chain uses TRBV28 with TRBJ2-5; no clear D gene. Trimming pared 3 bases from V and 5 bases from J, leaving 16 bases between. CDR3 size: 15 residues. Germline V gene lookup returns CDR1 MDHEN and CDR2 SYDVKM.

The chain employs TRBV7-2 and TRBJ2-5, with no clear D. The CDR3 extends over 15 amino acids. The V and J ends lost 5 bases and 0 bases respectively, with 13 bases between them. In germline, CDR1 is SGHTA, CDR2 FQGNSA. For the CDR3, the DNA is TGTGCCAGCAGCACCAAAACTTGGTACCAAGAGACCCAGTACTTC. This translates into CASSTKTWYQETQYF.